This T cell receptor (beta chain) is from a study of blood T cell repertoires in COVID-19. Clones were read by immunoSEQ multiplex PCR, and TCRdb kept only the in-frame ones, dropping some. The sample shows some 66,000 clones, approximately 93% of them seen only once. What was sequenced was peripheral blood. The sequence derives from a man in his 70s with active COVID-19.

CDR3 in amino acids: CASSRRTGESDTQYF. For the CDR3, the DNA is TGTGCCAGCTCACGTCGGACAGGGGAGTCTGATACGCAGTATTTT. The rearrangement joins TRBV18 to TRBJ2-3; 9 positions match TRBD1. J gave up 6 bases and V 4 bases, and 8 bases lay outside the gene matches. Germline V gives CDR1 KGHSH, CDR2 LQKENI. CDR3 length: 15 residues. The complete variable domain, with remaining parts taken from reference TRBV18 and TRBJ2-3, reads NAGVMQNPRHLVRRRGQEARLRCSPMKGHSHVYWYRQLPEEGLKFMVYLQKENIIDESGMPKERFSAEFPKEGPSILRIQQVVRGDSAAYFCASSRRTGESDTQYFGPGTRLTVL.